The 10 T cell receptor beta chains below were found in one sample sequenced in a study of T cells in Graves' hyperthyroidism and ophthalmopathy. What was amplified from RNA transcripts were TCR beta CDR3 regions. A first-round RT-PCR of the TCR CDR3 used the HTBI primer set. Via MiXCR, TCRdb re-called the multiplex PCR reads, giving one row per CDR3 protein. The sample lists around 600,000 distinct CDR3 sequences, around 14% seen once, with 6.5% to 8% in the top ten. The sequenced sample consisted of blood. The source of these receptors is a woman between 25 and 40 years old with Graves' hyperthyroidism.

There are many counts of this clonotype. V usage is TRBV6-2 or TRBV6-3 and J usage is TRBJ2-3, with D perhaps TRBD2 (5 bases). This CDR3 has 18 residues. V was trimmed by 2 bases and J by 5 bases, leaving 23 bases between them. The V gene's germline CDR1 is MNHEY and CDR2 SVGEGT. CDR3 sequence reads: CASSYSSRRAERGDTQYF. CDR3 in DNA: TGTGCCAGCAGTTACAGCTCGAGGCGAGCGGAACGGGGAGATACGCAGTATTTT.

The V call is TRBV12-3 or TRBV12-4, the J call TRBJ2-3; TRBD2 agrees at 10 bases. The CDR3 is made up of 14 amino acids. V lost 6 bases to trimming and J lost 3 bases; unmatched junction nucleotides: 3. The CDR3 coding sequence is TGTGCCAGCAGAATACTAGCGGGAACAGATACGCAGTATTTT. Translating it yields CASRILAGTDTQYF.

This clonotype was observed many times. The chain links TRBV20-1 to TRBJ2-2; 8 bases are shared with TRBD2. V shed 5 bases, J shed 1 base, and the junction held 3 bases outside the gene matches. Germline V gives CDR1 DFQATT, CDR2 SNEGSKA (reference sequence). The CDR3 runs to 14 residues. CDR3 loop: CSALAGLNTGELFF. For the CDR3, the DNA is TGCAGTGCTTTAGCGGGGCTGAACACCGGGGAGCTGTTTTTT.

Points on this clonotype: It may be a read error: a sequence one base away is much more abundant. The rearrangement links TRBV14 to TRBJ2-2; D possibly matches TRBD1 or TRBD2 (5 bases each). The germline gives CDR1 SGHDN, CDR2 FVKESK. The CDR3 contains 15 residues. The chain's CDR3 is CASSQRRANTGELSF. The CDR3 bases are TGTGCCAGCAGCCAACGCAGGGCCAACACCGGGGAGCTGTCTTTT.

In its sample, this clonotype was seen many times. The rearrangement links TRBV10-3 to TRBJ2-7; tentative D call: TRBD2 (6 bases). The CDR3 length is 14 residues. The germline CDR1 and CDR2 sequences are ENHRY and SYGVKD. V lost 6 bases and J 2 bases, leaving 14 bases between the germline ends. In DNA form, the CDR3 reads TGTGCCATCAGCGCGGGACTCCGTGCCTACGAGCAGTACTTC. This sequence encodes CAISAGLRAYEQYF.

This chain connects TRBV27 to TRBJ1-5; 7 nucleotides line up with TRBD1. Germline V lookup: CDR1 MNHEY, CDR2 SMNVEV (reference sequence). J was trimmed by 2 bases and V by 6 bases; bases with no gene match: 4. This CDR3 contains 14 residues. In DNA, the CDR3 is TGTGCCAGCAGGAGCGGGACAGGCAATCAGCCCCAGCATTTT. Encoded protein: CASRSGTGNQPQHF.

The rearrangement joins TRBV5-1 to TRBJ2-5, with D uncertain. Germline V lookup: CDR1 SGHRS, CDR2 YFSETQ. V was shortened by 4 bases and J by 5 bases, with 12 bases between the two germline ends. The CDR3 sequence is 13 residues long. The CDR3 loop reads CASSIGPRETQYF. The CDR3 coding sequence is TGCGCCAGCAGCATCGGGCCCCGGGAGACCCAGTACTTC.

The chain joins TRBV20-1 to TRBJ2-2; D is undetermined. Per germline, CDR1 DFQATT and CDR2 SNEGSKA (reference sequence). The CDR3 spans 15 residues. The V and J ends lost 3 bases and 4 bases respectively, with 15 bases between them. The CDR3 here is CSASEINKATGELFF. The CDR3 DNA reads as TGCAGTGCTAGCGAGATTAATAAGGCCACCGGGGAGCTGTTTTTT.

The gene calls are TRBV4-1 and TRBJ1-5; the D gene is possibly TRBD1 (5 bases). Germline V gives CDR1 MGHRA, CDR2 YSYEKL. The CDR3 runs to 17 residues. Trimming removed 1 base at V and 0 bases at J, with 13 bases between. CDR3 protein: CASSQGGRQYSNQPQHF. CDR3 nucleotides: TGCGCCAGCAGCCAAGGGGGACGCCAGTATAGCAATCAGCCCCAGCATTTT.

The V and J genes are TRBV20-1 and TRBJ2-1; D is unclear. The CDR3 totals 13 residues. Germline V gene lookup returns CDR1 DFQATT and CDR2 SNEGSKA (reference sequence). V shed 3 bases and J shed 4 bases, with 10 bases lying between them. In nucleotides, the CDR3 is TGCAGTGCTAGTACCTCAATTTACAATGAGCAGTTCTTC. The encoded protein is CSASTSIYNEQFF.